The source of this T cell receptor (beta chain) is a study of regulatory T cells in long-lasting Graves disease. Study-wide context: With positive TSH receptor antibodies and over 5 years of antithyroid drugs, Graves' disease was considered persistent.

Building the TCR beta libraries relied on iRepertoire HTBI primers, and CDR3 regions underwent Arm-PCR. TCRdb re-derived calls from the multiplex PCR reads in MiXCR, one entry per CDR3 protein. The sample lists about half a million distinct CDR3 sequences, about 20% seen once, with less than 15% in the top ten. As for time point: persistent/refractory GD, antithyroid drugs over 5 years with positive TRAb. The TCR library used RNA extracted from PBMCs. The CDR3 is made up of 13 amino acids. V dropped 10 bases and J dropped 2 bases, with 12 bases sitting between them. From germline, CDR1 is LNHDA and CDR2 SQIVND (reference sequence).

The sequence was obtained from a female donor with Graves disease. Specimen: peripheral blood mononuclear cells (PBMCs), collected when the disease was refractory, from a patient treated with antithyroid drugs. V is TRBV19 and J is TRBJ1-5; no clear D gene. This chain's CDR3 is CATAPRRNQPQHF. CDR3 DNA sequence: TGTGCCACCGCTCCGCGGCGCAATCAGCCCCAGCATTTT.